The rows below give T cell receptor beta chains drawn from one sample of a study of T cell repertoires in cytomegalovirus infection. These TCRs' antigens remain unknown. TCRdb re-analysed the reads in MiXCR, keeping a single row per CDR3 protein. Here the sample spans 550,000 to 700,000 distinct CDR3 sequences, approximately 40% being singletons. Here the sequenced sample was cultured PBMCs, taken from culture after CMV antigen stimulation. The receptors were sampled from a human donor in good health (CMV status not recorded). Some clones in this sample may be carry-over from other donors' samples. Both conserved end residues are part of each CDR3. The D gene is left open where the match is weak. A row's size may be missing; if present it is once, few, many or a size class.

-	TRBV6-2/TRBV6-3	TRBJ2-7	-	TGTGCCAGCAGCGACGACCTAACAGGGTCTCAGTACTTC	CASSDDLTGSQYF
-	TRBV7-6	TRBJ2-1	-	TGTGCCAGCAGCTTAGCAGGCGCACATACCTCCTACAATGAGCAGTTCTTC	CASSLAGAHTSYNEQFF
-	TRBV6-1	TRBJ1-1	-	TGTGCCAGCAGCCGAGGCAGGGGTGGATACACTGAAGCTTTCTTT	CASSRGRGGYTEAFF
few	TRBV7-8	TRBJ1-1	-	TGTGCCAGCAGCTTCGGACAGCACACTGAAGCTTTCTTT	CASSFGQHTEAFF
many	TRBV7-2	TRBJ2-1	-	TGTGCCAGCAGCTTAGGGACAGTGTACAATGAGCAGTTCTTC	CASSLGTVYNEQFF
-	TRBV7-9	TRBJ1-5	TRBD1	TGTGCCAGCAGTTCGACAGGGGGCTTTCAGCCCCAGCATTTT	CASSSTGGFQPQHF
once	TRBV6-2/TRBV6-3	TRBJ1-2	TRBD1	TGTGCCAGCAGTTACCCCCAGACAGGGGCCAGCGGCTACACCTTC	CASSYPQTGASGYTF
many	TRBV6-1	TRBJ1-5	TRBD1	TGTGCCAGCAGTCCGGGACAGATCTATAGCAATCAGCCCCAGCATTTT	CASSPGQIYSNQPQHF
-	TRBV4-1	TRBJ1-2	-	TGCGCCAGCAGCCAAGAAGTAAGGCAGAACTATGGCTACACCTTC	CASSQEVRQNYGYTF
-	TRBV15	TRBJ2-3	-	TGTGCCACCAGCGAGGGTAGCACAGATACGCAGTATTTT	CATSEGSTDTQYF
-	TRBV7-6	TRBJ1-6	-	TGTGCCAGCAGCACCCTCGGGTCGGGGATCACCCTCCACTTT	CASSTLGSGITLHF
-	TRBV7-3	TRBJ1-1	TRBD1	TGTGCCAGCAGCCTCGGACAGGGGGAGAGCACTGAAGCTTTCTTT	CASSLGQGESTEAFF
few	TRBV5-1	TRBJ1-6	TRBD1	TGCGCCAGCAGCAAGACAGGGATGAGGGATTCACCCCTCCACTTT	CASSKTGMRDSPLHF
-	TRBV5-6	TRBJ2-3	-	TGTGCCAGCAGCTATGTAGACAGAAGCACAGATACGCAGTATTTT	CASSYVDRSTDTQYF
many	TRBV27	TRBJ2-7	-	TGTGCCAGCGGTCCTACGGGACACCCAGGAGCTTACTTC	CASGPTGHPGAYF
once	TRBV2	TRBJ2-2	TRBD1	TGTGCCAGCAGTCCCACCGAACAGGGGACCACCGGGGAGCTGTTTTTT	CASSPTEQGTTGELFF
-	TRBV28	TRBJ2-7	-	TGTGCCAGCAGTTTAATTGTGGAATCCGAGCAGTACTTC	CASSLIVESEQYF
-	TRBV4-3	TRBJ2-7	-	TGCGCCAGCAGCCAAGATCTGGGGTCGTCCTACGAGCAGTACTTC	CASSQDLGSSYEQYF
-	TRBV30	TRBJ1-2	-	TGTGCCTGGAGTGTACTCCAGACCCAGGGTGGCTACACCTTC	CAWSVLQTQGGYTF
-	TRBV6-2/TRBV6-3	TRBJ2-1	TRBD2	TGTGCCAGCAGTTACTCGATCGCGGGAGGGCCCTATGAGCAGTTCTTC	CASSYSIAGGPYEQFF
many	TRBV7-2	TRBJ1-4	-	TGTGCCAGCAGCTTACCAGATGAAAAACTGTTTTTT	CASSLPDEKLFF
few	TRBV7-2	TRBJ1-2	TRBD1	TGTGCCAGCAGACGAGACAGGGGGGAAAGCTATGGCTACACCTTC	CASRRDRGESYGYTF
once	TRBV12-3/TRBV12-4	TRBJ1-1	-	TGTGCCAGCGTCCGGATCGCAGTACACACTGAAGCTTTCTTT	CASVRIAVHTEAFF
few	TRBV4-3	TRBJ2-5	-	TGCGCCAGCAGCCCGATGGGGAAACAAGAGACCCAGTACTTC	CASSPMGKQETQYF
few	TRBV4-1	TRBJ2-4	-	TGCGCCAGCAGCCCCGGGACCCCAAGAGGGGCCAAAAACATTCAGTACTTC	CASSPGTPRGAKNIQYF
many	TRBV12-3/TRBV12-4	TRBJ1-1	TRBD1	TGTGCCAGCAGTTTTGACAGGGGAACTGAAGCTTTCTTT	CASSFDRGTEAFF
-	TRBV7-8	TRBJ2-7	TRBD1	TGTGCCAGCAGCTCGAAGGGACAGGTTCTATCCATAGGGGACGAGCAGTACTTC	CASSSKGQVLSIGDEQYF
many	TRBV7-2	TRBJ2-7	-	TGTGCCAGCAGCTTAGACCAGCGGTACTACGAGCAGTACTTC	CASSLDQRYYEQYF
few	TRBV7-2	TRBJ2-5	-	TGTGCCAGCAGTCGACGAGGACAGTCAGTCCAAGAGACCCAGTACTTC	CASSRRGQSVQETQYF
once	TRBV18	TRBJ1-1	-	TGTGCCAGCTCACCATACCAGGGAGACACTGAAGCTTTCTTT	CASSPYQGDTEAFF
-	TRBV3-1	TRBJ1-4	-	TGTGCCAGCAGCCGGAACAGGGATGAAAAACTGTTTTTT	CASSRNRDEKLFF
-	TRBV6-2/TRBV6-3	TRBJ1-1	-	TGTGCCAGCAGTTCCGACCGGGTTACGAACACTGAAGCTTTCTTT	CASSSDRVTNTEAFF